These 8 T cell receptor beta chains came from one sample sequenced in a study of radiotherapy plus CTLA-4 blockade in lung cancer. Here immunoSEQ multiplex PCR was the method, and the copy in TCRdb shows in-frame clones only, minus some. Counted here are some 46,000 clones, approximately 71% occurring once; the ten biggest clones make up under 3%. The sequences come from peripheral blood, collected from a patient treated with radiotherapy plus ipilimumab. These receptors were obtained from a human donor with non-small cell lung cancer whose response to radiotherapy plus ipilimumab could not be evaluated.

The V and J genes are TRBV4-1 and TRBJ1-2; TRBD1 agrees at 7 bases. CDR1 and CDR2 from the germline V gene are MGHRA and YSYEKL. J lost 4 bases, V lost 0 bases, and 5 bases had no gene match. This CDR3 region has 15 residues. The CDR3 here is CASSQDPRDSYGYTF. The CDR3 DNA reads TGCGCCAGCAGCCAAGATCCTCGGGACAGCTATGGCTACACCTTC.

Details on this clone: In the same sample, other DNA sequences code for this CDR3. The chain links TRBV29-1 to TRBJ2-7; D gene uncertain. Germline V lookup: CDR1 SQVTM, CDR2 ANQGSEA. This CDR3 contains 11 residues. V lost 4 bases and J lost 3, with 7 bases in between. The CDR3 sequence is CSVGQVYEQYF. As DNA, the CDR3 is TGCAGCGTTGGGCAGGTCTACGAGCAGTACTTC.

The CDR3 DNA reads as TGTGCCAGCAGCTTAGATGGGCTCGGCAATCAGCCCCAGCATTTT. This sequence encodes CASSLDGLGNQPQHF. V is TRBV11-1 and J is TRBJ1-5; unclear D gene. Between the trimmed V and J ends, which lost 1 base and 2 bases, there was a span of 9 bases. The CDR3 is made up of 15 amino acids. CDR1 SGHAT and CDR2 FQDESV come from the germline V gene (reference sequence).

This CDR3 reads CSVLTGTAYEQYF. The CDR3 nucleotides are TGCAGCGTATTAACCGGGACAGCGTACGAGCAGTACTTC. V is TRBV29-1 and J is TRBJ2-7, with 7 nucleotides matching TRBD1. V lost 6 bases and J lost 4; bases outside the gene matches: 9. CDR3 length: 13 residues. The germline gives CDR1 SQVTM, CDR2 ANQGSEA.

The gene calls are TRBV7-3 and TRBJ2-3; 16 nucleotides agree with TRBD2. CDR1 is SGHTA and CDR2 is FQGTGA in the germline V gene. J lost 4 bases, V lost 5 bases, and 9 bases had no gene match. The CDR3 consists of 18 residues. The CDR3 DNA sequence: TGTGCCAGCAGCGCCACCGGGACTAGCGGGGGGGCCTCAGATACGCAGTATTTT. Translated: CASSATGTSGGASDTQYF.

The DNA of the CDR3 is TGTGCCAGCAGCTGGGGGGGAGAAGAGACCCAGTACTTC. This gives the protein CASSWGGEETQYF. V usage is TRBV5-5 and J usage is TRBJ2-5; the match to TRBD2 covers 7 bases. Trimming removed 3 bases from V and 3 bases from J; junction bases left unmatched: 2. CDR3 length: 13 residues. The germline CDR1 and CDR2 sequences are SGHKS and YYEKEE (reference sequence).

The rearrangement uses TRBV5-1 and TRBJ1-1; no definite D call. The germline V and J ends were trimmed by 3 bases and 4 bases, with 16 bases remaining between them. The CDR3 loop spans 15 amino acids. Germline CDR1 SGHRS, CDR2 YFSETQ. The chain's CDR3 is CASSWVEGRGTEAFF. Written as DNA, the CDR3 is TGCGCCAGCAGCTGGGTGGAGGGTCGGGGCACTGAAGCTTTCTTT.

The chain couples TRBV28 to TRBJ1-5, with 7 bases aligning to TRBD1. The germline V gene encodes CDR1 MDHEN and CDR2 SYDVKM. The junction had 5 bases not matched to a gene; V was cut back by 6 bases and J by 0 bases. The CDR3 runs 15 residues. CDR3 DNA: TGTGCCAGCAGGGGGGACAGTTATAGCAATCAGCCCCAGCATTTT. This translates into CASRGDSYSNQPQHF.